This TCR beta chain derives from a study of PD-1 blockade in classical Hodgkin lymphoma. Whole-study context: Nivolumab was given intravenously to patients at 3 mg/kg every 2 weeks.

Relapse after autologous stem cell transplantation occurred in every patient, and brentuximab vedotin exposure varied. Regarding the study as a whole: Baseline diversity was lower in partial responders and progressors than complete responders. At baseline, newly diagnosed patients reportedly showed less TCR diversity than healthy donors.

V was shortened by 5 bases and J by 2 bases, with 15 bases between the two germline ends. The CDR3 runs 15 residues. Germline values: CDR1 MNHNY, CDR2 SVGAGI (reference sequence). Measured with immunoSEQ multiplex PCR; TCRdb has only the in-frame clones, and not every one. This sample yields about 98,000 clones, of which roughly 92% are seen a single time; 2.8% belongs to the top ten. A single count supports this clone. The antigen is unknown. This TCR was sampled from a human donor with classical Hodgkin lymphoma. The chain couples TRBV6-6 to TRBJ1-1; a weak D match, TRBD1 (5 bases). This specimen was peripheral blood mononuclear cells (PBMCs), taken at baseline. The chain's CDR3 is CASSISPTANTEAFF. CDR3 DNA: TGTGCCAGCAGTATATCCCCGACAGCTAACACTGAAGCTTTCTTT.